This T cell receptor beta chain originates from a study of T cells in Graves' hyperthyroidism and ophthalmopathy. Exclusions: uncontrolled infection, other autoimmune disease, pregnancy, lactation. Orbital computed tomography, thyroid ultrasound, serum thyroxine and TRAb, and clinical symptoms together informed the diagnoses. Study observations and caveats: Most expanded thyroid clonotypes above 0.001 also appeared in blood. Ophthalmopathy stood apart from stable hyperthyroidism in a 13 V-J model.

There are 12 residues in the CDR3. Trimming stripped 4 bases from V and 9 bases from J, with 13 bases between. Germline V lookup: CDR1 SGHDT, CDR2 YYEEEE. Amplification targeted TCR beta CDR3 regions from RNA transcripts. RT-PCR in the first round (using the HTBI primer set) targeted the TCR CDR3. TCRdb independently ran MiXCR on the multiplex PCR reads; one entry per CDR3 protein. Of 490,000 or so distinct CDR3 sequences in the sample, about 16% were seen once. Regarding this clonotype: Its target is unknown.

This receptor was obtained from a woman aged 25-40 years with Graves' ophthalmopathy. Sequences were obtained from blood. The V and J genes are TRBV5-6 and TRBJ2-5; tentatively, D is TRBD1 (5 bases). Written as DNA, the CDR3 is TGTGCCAGCAGCCCCACGGTGGGGCCCCAGTACTTC. It codes for CASSPTVGPQYF.